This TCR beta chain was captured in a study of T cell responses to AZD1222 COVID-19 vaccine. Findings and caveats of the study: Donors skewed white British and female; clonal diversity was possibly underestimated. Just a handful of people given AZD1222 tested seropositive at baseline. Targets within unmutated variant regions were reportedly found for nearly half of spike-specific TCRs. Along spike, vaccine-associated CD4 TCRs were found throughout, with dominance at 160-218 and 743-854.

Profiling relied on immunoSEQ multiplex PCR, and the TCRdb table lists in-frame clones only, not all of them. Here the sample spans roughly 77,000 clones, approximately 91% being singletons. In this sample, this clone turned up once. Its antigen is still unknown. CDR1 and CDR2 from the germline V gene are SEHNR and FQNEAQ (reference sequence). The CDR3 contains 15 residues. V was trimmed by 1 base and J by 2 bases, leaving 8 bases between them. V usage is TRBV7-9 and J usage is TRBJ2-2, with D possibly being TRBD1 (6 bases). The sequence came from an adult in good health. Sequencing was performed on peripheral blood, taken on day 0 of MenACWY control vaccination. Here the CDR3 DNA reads TGTGCCAGCAGCTTAGGGGGACACAACACCGGGGAGCTGTTTTTT. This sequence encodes CASSLGGHNTGELFF. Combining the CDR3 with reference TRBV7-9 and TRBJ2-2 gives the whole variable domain DTGVSQNPRHKITKRGQNVTFRCDPISEHNRLYWYRQTLGQGPEFLTYFQNEAQLEKSRLLSDRFSAERPKGSFSTLEIQRTEQGDSAMYLCASSLGGHNTGELFFGEGSRLTVL.